This T cell receptor (beta chain) was profiled in a study of blood T cell repertoires in COVID-19 (TCRdb year 2020). As for the study more broadly: Samples covering the acute and convalescent phases of COVID-19 were provided by collaborators in the United States, Italy and Spain. The prospective study material was composed of cDNA or gDNA derived from T cells, B-cell-depleted T cells, or PBMCs. The dataset comprised deeply sampled blood TCRbeta repertoires from subjects exposed to, actively infected with, or recovered from COVID-19. The repertoires were released in a freely available public database intended as a resource for research on the immune response to SARS-CoV-2. Samples were obtained from the ongoing ImmuneRACE study (first 160 participants) and from 1,200 or so subjects provided by 6 global collaborators. Nearly every sample came with metadata listing a de-identified subject ID, COVID-19 status, age in years and sex. Where available, HLA class I and class II types were obtained from metadata supplied by the sample provider rather than from assay-based typing.

Findings and caveats that apply to the study as a whole: The amount of clinical and demographic metadata varied by source and participant and was provided uncurated.

A second Seattle source provided samples from volunteer blood donors who had recovered from COVID-19. Each collaborating institution followed its own protocols to collect whole blood in K2EDTA tubes. For TCRbeta analysis, collaborator samples were shipped as frozen whole blood, as isolated PBMCs, or as DNA extracted from either sample type. The immunoSEQ Assay, a bias-controlled multiplex PCR, was used to amplify TCRbeta CDR3 regions from genomic DNA. Per the source publication's procedure: Nucleated cell counts per sample were estimated from amplification of reference gene primers within the assay. To quantify the absolute abundance of each unique TCRbeta CDR3 rearrangement, sequence reads were collapsed and filtered. Productive Simpson clonality was computed per sample as the square root of Simpson's diversity index over productive rearrangements. TCRdb mirrors the immuneACCESS table, restricted to in-frame sequences. Some clones are absent from its copies; in checked studies, under half trace to an unresolved V gene, and the reason for the others is unknown. For V, J and clone size, that table is used; D and trimming come from the DNA. This sample comprises 150,000 to 200,000 clones, 70% to 90% of them detected only once. The top ten clonotypes cover roughly 7.7% of the sample.

A word on this clone: Its antigen is unknown. Base quality data are lacking; no much larger clone is found one base away.

The material sequenced was peripheral blood. This receptor was obtained from a man aged 40-55 years who had recovered from COVID-19.

The bases are TGTGCCAGCAGTATCTCCGAGTACGAGCAGTACTTC. This is translated as CASSISEYEQYF. This receptor chain uses TRBV12-3 or TRBV12-4 and TRBJ2-7; the D gene is unclear. The V end loses 5 bases and the J end loses 4 bases, and a stretch of 9 bases separates them. From the cysteine through the phenylalanine, the CDR3 covers 12 amino acids. Only the CDR3 region is kept as DNA, spanning 36 bases read in frame from base 1.